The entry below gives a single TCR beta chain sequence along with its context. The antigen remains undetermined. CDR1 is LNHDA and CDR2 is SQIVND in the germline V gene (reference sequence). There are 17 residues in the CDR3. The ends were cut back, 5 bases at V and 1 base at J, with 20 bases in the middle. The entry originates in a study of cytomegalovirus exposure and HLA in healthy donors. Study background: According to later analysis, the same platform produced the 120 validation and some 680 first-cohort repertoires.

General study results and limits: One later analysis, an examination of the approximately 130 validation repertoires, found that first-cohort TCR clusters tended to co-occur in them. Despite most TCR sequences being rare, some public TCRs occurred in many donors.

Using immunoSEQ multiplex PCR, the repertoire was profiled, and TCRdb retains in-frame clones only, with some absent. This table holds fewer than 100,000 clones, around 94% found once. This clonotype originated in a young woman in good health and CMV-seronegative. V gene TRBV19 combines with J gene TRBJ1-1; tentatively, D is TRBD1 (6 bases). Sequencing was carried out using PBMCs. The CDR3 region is CASSPDSGGHWNTEAFF. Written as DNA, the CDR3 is TGTGCCAGTAGTCCCGATAGTGGGGGACACTGGAACACTGAAGCTTTCTTT.